This T cell receptor (beta chain) was sequenced for a study of cytomegalovirus exposure and HLA in healthy donors. PCR employed 60 Vbeta and 13 Jbeta primers. TCRdb's copy holds only in-frame clones and misses some; the assay was immunoSEQ multiplex PCR. The profile shows around 70,000 clones, about three quarters of them singletons. The sample comprised PBMCs. This TCR derives from a male donor in good health and CMV-seropositive.

CDR3 sequence reads: CASSEEQGAGQPQHF. CDR3 in DNA: TGTGCCAGTAGTGAAGAACAGGGGGCAGGTCAGCCCCAGCATTTT. This rearrangement joins TRBV19 to TRBJ1-5; 9 bases line up with TRBD1. The CDR3 has 15 amino acids. Germline CDR1 is LNHDA and CDR2 is SQIVND (reference sequence). Germline trimming cut 5 bases from V and 6 bases from J; bases unmatched to any gene: 8.